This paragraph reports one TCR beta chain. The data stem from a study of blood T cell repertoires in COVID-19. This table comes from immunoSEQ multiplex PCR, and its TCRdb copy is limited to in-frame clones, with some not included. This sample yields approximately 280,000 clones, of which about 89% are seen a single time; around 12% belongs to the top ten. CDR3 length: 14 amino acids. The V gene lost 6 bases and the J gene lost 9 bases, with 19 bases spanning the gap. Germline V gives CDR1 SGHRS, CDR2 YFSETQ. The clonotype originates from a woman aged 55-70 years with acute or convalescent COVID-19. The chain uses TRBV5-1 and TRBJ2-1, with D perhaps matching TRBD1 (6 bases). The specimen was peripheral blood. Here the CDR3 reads CASIRDIGGSEQFF. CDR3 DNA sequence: TGCGCCAGCATACGGGACATTGGCGGCAGTGAGCAGTTCTTC.